The 20 T cell receptor beta chains presented below share a single source sample, sequenced in a study of T cell repertoires in cytomegalovirus infection. TCRdb passed the reads through MiXCR, listing each CDR3 protein once. The sample includes hundreds of thousands of distinct CDR3 sequences, 33% of them seen just once. These receptors' antigens are unknown. The specimen comprised cultured PBMCs, sampled from culture after CMV antigen stimulation. The receptor source for this set is a human donor in good health (CMV status not recorded). Some clones in this sample may be carry-over from other donors' samples.

V usage is TRBV6-1 and J usage is TRBJ1-1, with 9 bases that match TRBD1. This CDR3 has 15 residues. Germline CDR1 reads MNHNS; CDR2 reads SASEGT. Trimming took 5 bases from V and 8 from J; bases not matched to a gene: 12. CDR3 residues: CASSRSPGQGTEAFF. The CDR3 region has the DNA TGTGCCAGCAGTCGTTCACCGGGACAGGGTACCGAAGCTTTCTTT.

This clonotype was detected a few times. The J gene is TRBJ1-5, the V gene TRBV27, with TRBD1 as a possible D gene (5 bases). V was trimmed by 3 bases and J by 0 bases, leaving 9 bases between them. The CDR3 totals 15 residues. Germline values: CDR1 MNHEY, CDR2 SMNVEV (reference sequence). The CDR3 here is CASSFLGVSNQPQHF. The DNA for the CDR3 is TGTGCCAGCAGTTTTTTGGGGGTTAGCAATCAGCCCCAGCATTTT.

The J gene is TRBJ2-2, the V gene TRBV4-3; D unresolved. The CDR3 contains 18 residues. CDR1 and CDR2 from the germline V gene are LGHNA and YSLEER. Trimming took 1 base from V and 4 from J, leaving 19 bases between them. The CDR3 DNA reads as TGCGCCAGCAGCCAAGGCCGGACCCCCGTTCAGGTCACCGGGGAGCTGTTTTTT. The encoded protein is CASSQGRTPVQVTGELFF.

This clonotype was observed many times. The gene calls are TRBV7-8 and TRBJ1-4; a possible D gene is TRBD1 (6 bases). This CDR3 comprises 16 residues. The V gene lost 1 base and the J gene lost 1 base, with 10 bases spanning the gap. The germline CDR1 and CDR2 sequences are SGHVS and FQNEAQ. The CDR3 protein is CASSLGQVGTNEKLFF. CDR3 in DNA: TGTGCCAGCAGCTTAGGACAGGTCGGAACTAATGAAAAACTGTTTTTT.

V gene TRBV7-8 combines with J gene TRBJ1-4, with 7 bases aligning to TRBD1. From germline, CDR1 is SGHVS and CDR2 FQNEAQ. CDR3 length: 15 amino acids. Trimming at V came to 5 bases and at J to 5 bases, leaving 8 bases not matched to a gene. In DNA, the CDR3 is TGTGCCAGCAGCGTAACAGGGGTGGGGAATGAAAAACTGTTTTTT. Protein product: CASSVTGVGNEKLFF.

This clonotype has a handful of counts. The V call is TRBV12-3 or TRBV12-4, the J call TRBJ1-1, with no clear D. The CDR3 spans 16 residues. With 4 bases removed from V and 1 base from J, the gap between germline ends came to 16 bases. For the CDR3, the DNA is TGTGCCAGCAGTTACCAGGCCAAATTTCGGAACACTGAAGCTTTCTTT. It is translated as CASSYQAKFRNTEAFF.

The V and J genes are TRBV19 and TRBJ2-1; 13 bases match TRBD2. V lost 3 bases, J lost 5 bases, and 16 bases stayed unmatched. The germline CDR1 and CDR2 sequences are LNHDA and SQIVND (reference sequence). The CDR3 totals 20 residues. DNA of the CDR3: TGTGCCAGTAGTATGTCCGGTTTGTCACTAGCGGGGGGGCGACACAATGAGCAGTTCTTC. It encodes CASSMSGLSLAGGRHNEQFF.

There are many counts of this clonotype. V is TRBV7-2 and J is TRBJ1-2; 9 positions match TRBD1. Unmatched junction bases numbered 4, after V lost 5 bases and J lost 0 bases. Germline-derived CDR1 and CDR2 are SGHTA and FQGNSA. The CDR3 totals 15 residues. CDR3 protein: CASSPQGATNYGYTF. As DNA, the CDR3 is TGTGCCAGCAGCCCACAGGGGGCTACTAACTATGGCTACACCTTC.

The sample holds many counts of this clonotype. CDR3 region: CASSLGTSGANEQFF. The CDR3 DNA reads as TGTGCCAGCAGCTTAGGTACATCCGGCGCGAATGAGCAGTTCTTC. V gene TRBV11-2 combines with J gene TRBJ2-1; D is ambiguous. From germline, CDR1 is SGHAT and CDR2 FQNNGV. CDR3 length: 15 residues. V lost 1 base and J lost 7, with 14 bases in between.

This clonotype was seen at least ten times. The chain uses TRBV7-2 and TRBJ2-5, with 9 bases matching TRBD2. This CDR3 has 15 residues. Germline CDR1 SGHTA, CDR2 FQGNSA. V dropped 0 bases and J dropped 7; count of bases not matched to a gene: 6. The CDR3 DNA is TGTGCCAGCAGCTTAGCTGGCGGGGGGGCAGGGACCCAGTACTTC. Protein: CASSLAGGGAGTQYF.

This clonotype was seen more than once but under ten times. The V gene is TRBV7-8, the J gene TRBJ2-5; D is perhaps TRBD1 (6 bases). The CDR3 has 15 residues. In germline, CDR1 is SGHVS, CDR2 FQNEAQ. V lost 0 bases and J 2 bases, leaving 10 bases between the germline ends. The CDR3 DNA reads as TGTGCCAGCAGCTTAGCGCGGACAGAACAAGAGACCCAGTACTTC. Translated, it gives CASSLARTEQETQYF.

The chain has TRBV11-2 and TRBJ2-3; maybe TRBD2 (5 bases). Germline CDR1 SGHAT, CDR2 FQNNGV. The V end was cut by 5 bases, the J end by 15 bases, with 15 bases between. This CDR3 contains 11 residues. CDR3 DNA sequence: TGTGCCAGCAGCCTAAGCGGTGGAAAATATTTT. Amino acid sequence: CASSLSGGKYF.

The gene calls are TRBV7-2 and TRBJ2-3; D possibly corresponds to TRBD2 (5 bases). The ends were cut back, 5 bases at V and 5 bases at J, with 14 bases in the middle. Germline V CDR1 and CDR2: SGHTA, FQGNSA. The length of the CDR3 is 14 residues. The CDR3 protein is CASSPPLARDTQYF. The CDR3 nucleotides are TGTGCCAGCAGCCCCCCGCTAGCTAGAGATACGCAGTATTTT.

This rearrangement joins TRBV27 to TRBJ1-1, with 7 positions matching TRBD1. With 6 bases clipped from V and 3 bases from J, the junction kept 4 bases outside the gene matches. There are 13 residues in the CDR3. Germline CDR1 MNHEY, CDR2 SMNVEV (reference sequence). The CDR3 DNA reads TGTGCCAGCAGACTACAGGGGTACACTGAAGCTTTCTTT. Protein sequence: CASRLQGYTEAFF.

The chain combines TRBV2 with TRBJ1-5; no firm D call. The CDR3 sequence is 14 residues long. From germline, CDR1 is SNHLY and CDR2 FYNNEI. The germline V and J ends were trimmed by 0 bases and 2 bases, with 5 bases remaining between them. CDR3 coding DNA: TGTGCCAGCAGTGAAGCTAGGGGCAATCAGCCCCAGCATTTT. Its protein is CASSEARGNQPQHF.

The chain couples TRBV20-1 to TRBJ2-1; D remains unclear. The CDR3 totals 11 residues. Germline-derived CDR1 and CDR2 are DFQATT and SNEGSKA (reference sequence). Deletions cut 2 bases from V and 7 bases from J, with 6 bases between. CDR3 region: CSARIFNEQFF. CDR3 bases: TGCAGTGCTAGAATTTTTAATGAGCAGTTCTTC.

This clonotype was counted only a few times. The chain joins TRBV6-2 or TRBV6-3 to TRBJ2-7, with 8 bases aligning to TRBD1. After removal of 2 bases from V and 3 bases from J, the junction contained 3 bases not matched to a gene. The CDR3 runs to 14 residues. Germline V gene lookup returns CDR1 MNHEY and CDR2 SVGEGT. In nucleotides, the CDR3 is TGTGCCAGCAGTTACGGACAGGGCCTCTACGAGCAGTACTTC. The encoded protein is CASSYGQGLYEQYF.

This chain's CDR3 is CASTRQGTSTDTQYF. CDR3 in DNA: TGTGCCAGCACCCGACAGGGGACTAGCACAGATACGCAGTATTTT. The chain uses TRBV2 and TRBJ2-3; 8 nucleotides match TRBD1. The germline V gene has CDR1 SNHLY and CDR2 FYNNEI. CDR3 length equals 15 residues. Trimming cost V 7 bases and J 0 bases; bases outside gene matches: 6.

A few counts support this clonotype. The chain joins TRBV7-2 to TRBJ2-7, with TRBD2 matching 10 bases. There are 16 residues in the CDR3. V trimming: 1 base; J trimming: 0 bases; junction bases outside the gene matches: 3. The germline V gene encodes CDR1 SGHTA and CDR2 FQGNSA. DNA of the CDR3: TGTGCCAGCAGCTTAGGACTAGCGGGCCGCTCCTACGAGCAGTACTTC. Encoded protein: CASSLGLAGRSYEQYF.

This clonotype was found once. This chain links TRBV20-1 with TRBJ2-7; 9 positions match TRBD2. The germline CDR1 and CDR2 sequences are DFQATT and SNEGSKA (reference sequence). The CDR3 runs to 15 residues. The J segment lost 3 bases and the V segment lost 5 bases, leaving 11 bases of the junction unmatched. The CDR3 DNA reads TGCAGTGCTTCCTCGGGGCGGGGGGGGGGCTACGAGCAGTACTTC. Amino acid sequence: CSASSGRGGGYEQYF.